This T cell receptor beta chain was obtained from a study of beta chain features in type 1 diabetes. About the research overall: The study examined 107,917,701 sorted cells across all samples.

General study results and limits: In all four CD4+ subsets, TCRB CDR3 length was significantly, moderately reduced in type 1 diabetes.

This CDR3 has 15 amino acids. Trimming pared 2 bases from V and 6 bases from J, leaving 15 bases between. The germline gives CDR1 SGHVS, CDR2 FNYEAQ. On this clone: What it recognizes is unknown.

TCRB transcripts that were expressed got sequenced, as all of the isolated RNA had been reverse transcribed. Sequenced by immunoSEQ multiplex PCR; TCRdb stores in-frame clones only, minus some. The profile shows 600,000 or so clones, more than 12% of them singletons. CD4+ naive, central memory, regulatory and stem cell-like memory subsets were isolated by sorting on CD45RO/CCR7/CD25/CD127/CD95/CD27. Material for sequencing was naive CD4+ T cells from blood. The receptor was derived from a man aged 18 to 30 with type 1 diabetes. This chain uses TRBV7-6 with TRBJ2-3; weak D call: TRBD2 (6 bases). CDR3 loop: CASSLSGLSPDTQYF. DNA of the CDR3: TGTGCCAGCAGCTTATCGGGACTTTCCCCGGATACGCAGTATTTT.